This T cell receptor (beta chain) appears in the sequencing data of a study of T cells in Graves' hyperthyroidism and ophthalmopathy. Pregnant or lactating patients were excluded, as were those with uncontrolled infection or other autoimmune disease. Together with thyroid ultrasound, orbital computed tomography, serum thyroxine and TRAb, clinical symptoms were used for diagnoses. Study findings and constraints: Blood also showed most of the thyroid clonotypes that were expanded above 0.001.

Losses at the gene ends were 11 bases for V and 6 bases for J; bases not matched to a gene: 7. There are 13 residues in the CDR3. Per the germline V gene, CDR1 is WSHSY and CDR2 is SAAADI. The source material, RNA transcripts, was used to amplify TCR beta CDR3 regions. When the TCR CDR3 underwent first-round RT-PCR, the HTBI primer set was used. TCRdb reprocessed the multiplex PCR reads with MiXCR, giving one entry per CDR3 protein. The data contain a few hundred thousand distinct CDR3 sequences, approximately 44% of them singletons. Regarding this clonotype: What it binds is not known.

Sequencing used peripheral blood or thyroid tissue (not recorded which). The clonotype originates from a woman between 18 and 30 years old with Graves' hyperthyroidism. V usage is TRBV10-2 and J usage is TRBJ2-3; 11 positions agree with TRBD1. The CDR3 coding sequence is TGCGCCGGAGGACAGGGGGCGTGGGATACGCAGTATTTT. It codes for CAGGQGAWDTQYF.